This T cell receptor beta chain is from a study of CD8 T cells in Susac syndrome. Study-level points and caveats: CD8+ clonal expansion in Susac was maximal in TEMRA cells and in active patients.

About this clonotype itself: Antigen specificity is unknown.

Trimming cost V 2 bases and J 2 bases, with 22 bases left between them. CDR3 length: 18 residues. CDR1 and CDR2 (germline): MNHEY, SVGEGT. Reverse transcription of about 0.5 to 1 ug RNA was carried out with random hexamers. The amplification used immunoSEQ multiplex PCR on TCR beta CDR3; it spanned 54 Vbeta and 13 Jbeta. One entry per CDR3 protein results from TCRdb running MiXCR on the immunoSEQ multiplex PCR reads. The repertoire holds tens of thousands of distinct CDR3 sequences, about 96% seen once, with roughly 0.68% in the top ten. Sequencing input: CD8+ T cells from PBMCs. This chain uses TRBV6-2 or TRBV6-3 with TRBJ2-7; tentative D call: TRBD2 (5 bases). The receptor's source is a human donor with Susac syndrome. CDR3 protein: CASSYEGEVGWATYEQYF. Here the CDR3 DNA reads TGTGCCAGCAGTTACGAGGGCGAGGTCGGTTGGGCTACCTACGAGCAGTACTTC.